This T cell receptor beta chain derives from a study of blood T cell repertoires in COVID-19. The V and J ends lost 3 bases and 3 bases, in that order; junction bases with no gene match: 1. Germline V gene sequence: CDR1 MDHEN, CDR2 SYDVKM. This CDR3 has 14 amino acids. Using immunoSEQ multiplex PCR, the repertoire was profiled, and TCRdb retains in-frame clones only, with some absent. This sample has under 30,000 clones, with 85% to 90% found just once. The sample was peripheral blood. The gene calls are TRBV28 and TRBJ2-7; 11 bases align to TRBD2. This receptor was obtained from a human donor with active COVID-19. The donor label of this sample is uncertain. DNA for the CDR3: TGTGCCAGCAGTTTTCTAGCGGGAGGCTACGAGCAGTACTTC. Amino acids: CASSFLAGGYEQYF.